These 15 T cell receptor beta chains originate from one sample sequenced in a study of T cell repertoires in cytomegalovirus infection. TCRdb processed the reads anew with MiXCR; each CDR3 protein has one entry. The table has some 160,000 distinct CDR3 sequences, 15% to 20% seen once. Sequencing used CD8+ T cells from PBMCs. All receptors derive from a human donor in good health (CMV status not recorded). Some clones in this sample may be carry-over from other donors' samples.

This clonotype was counted between two and nine times. The chain recombines TRBV20-1 with TRBJ2-1; TRBD2 is a possible D gene (5 bases). The length of the CDR3 is 13 residues. The germline V gene encodes CDR1 DFQATT and CDR2 SNEGSKA (reference sequence). With 5 bases removed from V and 7 bases from J, the gap between germline ends came to 15 bases. The CDR3 bases are TGCAGTGCTCCTCGGACTTTTCCTAATGAGCAGTTCTTC. This sequence encodes CSAPRTFPNEQFF.

The chain carries TRBV29-1 and TRBJ2-7, with D perhaps being TRBD1 or TRBD2 (5 bases each). This CDR3 spans 15 amino acids. In germline, CDR1 is SQVTM, CDR2 ANQGSEA. V was clipped by 4 bases and J by 1 base, with 17 bases between them. Here the CDR3 reads CSVGASGTLSYEQYF. The DNA of the CDR3 is TGCAGCGTTGGGGCTTCCGGGACCCTTTCCTACGAGCAGTACTTC.

This chain joins TRBV12-3 or TRBV12-4 and TRBJ2-5, with D possibly being TRBD1 or TRBD2 (6 bases each). Trimming cost V 4 bases and J 0 bases, with 15 bases left between them. The CDR3 sequence is 16 residues long. The CDR3: CASSSEGGAYQETQYF. Written as DNA, the CDR3 is TGTGCCAGCAGTTCCGAGGGGGGCGCGTACCAAGAGACCCAGTACTTC.

This clonotype was detected once. Written as DNA, the CDR3 is TGTGCTAGTGGTTTGAGCACCGGGGAGCTGTTTTTT. The encoded protein is CASGLSTGELFF. The chain combines TRBV12-5 with TRBJ2-2; D not certain. The CDR3 extends over 12 amino acids. Trimming shortened V by 2 bases and J by 4 bases, and 2 bases separated the two germline ends. Germline V gene lookup returns CDR1 LGHNT and CDR2 FRNRAP.

The genes are TRBV28 and TRBJ2-7; the D gene is possibly TRBD2 (7 bases). The length of the CDR3 is 18 residues. Germline V gene data show CDR1 as MDHEN and CDR2 as SYDVKM. V lost 4 bases and J 2 bases, leaving 24 bases between the germline ends. The CDR3 sequence is CASSSLNRRGGRAYEQYF. The CDR3, as DNA: TGTGCCAGCAGTTCCCTCAACCGAAGGGGGGGCCGAGCCTACGAGCAGTACTTC.

The chain has TRBV7-2 and TRBJ1-6; D might be TRBD1 (5 bases). Trimming left V 6 bases short and J 14 bases short, with 23 bases between. Germline V gene lookup returns CDR1 SGHTA and CDR2 FQGNSA. This CDR3 has 15 residues. CDR3 DNA: TGTGCCAGCAGGCGTACGACCGGGGCCTCCGAGGCCCTCCACTTT. Translated, it gives CASRRTTGASEALHF.

The chain recombines TRBV7-6 with TRBJ1-1, with a weak D call TRBD1 (6 bases). CDR1 is SGHVS and CDR2 is FNYEAQ in the germline V gene. The CDR3 contains 14 residues. Trimming left V 1 base short and J 6 bases short, with 12 bases between. DNA for the CDR3: TGTGCCAGCAGCTTAGGGGGGCGAGTTTCTGAAGCTTTCTTT. Amino acid sequence: CASSLGGRVSEAFF.

This clonotype has a count of ten or more. The V and J genes are TRBV9 and TRBJ2-1; 11 bases fit TRBD2. Germline V lookup: CDR1 SGDLS, CDR2 YYNGEE. Losses at the gene ends were 3 bases for V and 5 bases for J; bases not matched to a gene: 10. The CDR3 contains 17 residues. CDR3 coding DNA: TGTGCCAGCAGCGGAGGGGCCGGGACTAGCGGCCACAATGAGCAGTTCTTC. Its protein product is CASSGGAGTSGHNEQFF. Variable domain in full (rest from reference TRBV9 and TRBJ2-1): DSGVTQTPKHLITATGQRVTLRCSPRSGDLSVYWYQQSLDQGLQFLIQYYNGEERAKGNILERFSAQQFPDLHSELNLSSLELGDSALYFCASSGGAGTSGHNEQFFGPGTRLTVL.

This clonotype occurred a few times. J is TRBJ2-1 and V is TRBV7-9; the D is unclear. The CDR3 consists of 13 residues. Deletions cut 0 bases from V and 8 bases from J, with 8 bases between. The germline V gene has CDR1 SEHNR and CDR2 FQNEAQ (reference sequence). The CDR3 nucleotides are TGTGCCAGCAGCTTAGCGCTGGAATATGAGCAGTTCTTC. Amino acid sequence: CASSLALEYEQFF.

Many counts were recorded for this clonotype. The V gene is TRBV7-8, the J gene TRBJ1-1; 9 positions agree with TRBD1. Germline V gene sequence: CDR1 SGHVS, CDR2 FQNEAQ. The trim removed 1 base at V and 5 bases at J, leaving 14 bases unmatched. The CDR3 is made up of 18 amino acids. CDR3 loop: CASSLVRQGEGGGTEAFF. Here the CDR3 DNA reads TGTGCCAGCAGCTTAGTCAGACAGGGGGAAGGAGGAGGAACTGAAGCTTTCTTT.

This clonotype occurred a few times. The V and J genes are TRBV7-2 and TRBJ2-1; 8 bases are shared with TRBD2. J was trimmed by 6 bases and V by 5 bases; bases with no gene match: 3. Germline CDR1 reads SGHTA; CDR2 reads FQGNSA. CDR3 length: 13 residues. The chain's CDR3 is CASSNGGANEQFF. CDR3 DNA: TGTGCCAGCAGCAACGGGGGGGCCAATGAGCAGTTCTTC.

The CDR3 is CASTYGGAGEAFF. DNA of the CDR3: TGTGCCAGCACCTACGGGGGAGCGGGCGAAGCTTTCTTT. This chain joins TRBV6-2 or TRBV6-3 and TRBJ1-1, with a possible D match to TRBD1 (5 bases). The CDR3 totals 13 residues. CDR1 and CDR2 (germline): MNHEY, SVGEGT. V was shortened by 7 bases and J by 8 bases, with 17 bases between the two germline ends.

This chain links TRBV24-1 with TRBJ2-2, with D unresolved. CDR3 length: 11 residues. V lost 7 bases to trimming and J lost 7 bases, with 6 bases between them. Germline CDR1 is KGHDR and CDR2 is SFDVKD. In nucleotides, the CDR3 is TGTGCCACCAGGCTTGACGGGGAGCTGTTTTTT. Protein product: CATRLDGELFF.

The chain links TRBV7-6 to TRBJ2-4; 8 positions match TRBD1. The J segment lost 6 bases and the V segment lost 2 bases, leaving 9 bases of the junction unmatched. In germline, CDR1 is SGHVS, CDR2 FNYEAQ. There are 16 residues in the CDR3. The CDR3 DNA sequence: TGTGCCAGCAGCTTAAGCCGGGACAGGCCTTCAAACATTCAGTACTTC. Residues: CASSLSRDRPSNIQYF.

V and J are TRBV6-6 and TRBJ2-5; 12 bases align to TRBD1. The ends lost 5 bases at V and 2 bases at J; junction bases unmatched: 6. Germline V gene data show CDR1 as MNHNY and CDR2 as SVGAGI (reference sequence). CDR3 size: 16 residues. In DNA form, the CDR3 reads TGTGCCAGCAGTCAACGGGACAGGGGGCTGCAAGAGACCCAGTACTTC. Translation gives CASSQRDRGLQETQYF.